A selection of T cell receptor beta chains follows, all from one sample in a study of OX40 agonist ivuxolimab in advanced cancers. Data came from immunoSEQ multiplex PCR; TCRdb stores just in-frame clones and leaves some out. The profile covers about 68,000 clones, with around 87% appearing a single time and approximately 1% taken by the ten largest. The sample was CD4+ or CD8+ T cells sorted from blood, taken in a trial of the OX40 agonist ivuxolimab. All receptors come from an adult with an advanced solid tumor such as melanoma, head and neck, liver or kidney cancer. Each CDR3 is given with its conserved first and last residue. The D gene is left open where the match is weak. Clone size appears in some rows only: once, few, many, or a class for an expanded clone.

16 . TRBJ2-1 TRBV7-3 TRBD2 CASSLTGLAGAREQFF TGTGCCAGCAGCTTAACGGGACTAGCGGGAGCACGAGAGCAGTTCTTC
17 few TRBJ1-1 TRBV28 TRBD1 CASSFIGTGDENTEAFF TGTGCCAGCAGTTTCATTGGGACAGGGGACGAGAACACTGAAGCTTTCTTT
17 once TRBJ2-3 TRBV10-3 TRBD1 CAISESEGGTGADTQYF TGTGCCATCAGTGAGTCGGAGGGCGGGACAGGAGCCGATACGCAGTATTTT
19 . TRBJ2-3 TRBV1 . CTSSAGTSGRGDRTDTQYF TGCACCAGCAGCGCCGGGACTAGCGGGAGGGGGGACCGCACAGATACGCAGTATTTT
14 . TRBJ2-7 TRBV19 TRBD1 CASRPYRGQGEQYF TGTGCCAGTAGGCCCTACAGGGGGCAGGGCGAGCAGTACTTC
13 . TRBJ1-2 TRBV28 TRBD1 CASTPDRVYGYTF TGTGCCAGCACCCCGGACAGGGTTTATGGCTACACCTTC
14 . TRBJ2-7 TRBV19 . CASNPGTSTYEQYF TGTGCCAGTAACCCCGGGACTTCAACCTACGAGCAGTACTTC
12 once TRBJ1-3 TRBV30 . CAWSLPGNTIYF TGTGCCTGGAGTCTGCCTGGAAACACCATATATTTT
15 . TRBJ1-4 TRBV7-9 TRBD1 CASSSPGQANEKLFF TGTGCCAGCAGTTCGCCGGGACAGGCTAATGAAAAACTGTTTTTT
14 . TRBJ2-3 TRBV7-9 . CASRGNWGTDTQYF TGTGCCAGCAGAGGGAATTGGGGCACAGATACGCAGTATTTT
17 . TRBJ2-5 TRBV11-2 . CASSLGTGVTGVETQYF TGTGCCAGCAGCTTAGGGACCGGGGTGACGGGGGTGGAGACCCAGTACTTC
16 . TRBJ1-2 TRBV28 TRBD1 CASSPTRTGAAYGYTF TGTGCCAGCAGCCCCACCCGGACAGGGGCTGCCTATGGCTACACCTTC
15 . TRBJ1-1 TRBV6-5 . CASSYSMTVNTEAFF TGTGCCAGCAGTTACTCAATGACAGTGAACACTGAAGCTTTCTTT
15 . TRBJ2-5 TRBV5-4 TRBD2 CASSLLAGAAETQYF TGTGCCAGCAGCTTACTAGCGGGAGCGGCGGAGACCCAGTACTTC
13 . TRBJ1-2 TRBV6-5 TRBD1 CASRMTGAYGYTF TGTGCCAGCAGGATGACAGGGGCTTATGGCTACACCTTC
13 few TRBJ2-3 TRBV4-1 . CASSHPMGDTQYF TGCGCCAGCAGCCACCCTATGGGGGATACGCAGTATTTT